This T cell receptor beta chain was sequenced in a study of metastatic and nonmetastatic thyroid tumors (dated by TCRdb to about 2020). Background on the whole study: For patients with malignant and with benign thyroid disease, the researchers compared repertoires between peripheral blood samples and tumor or nodule tissue samples. General study outcomes and caveats: In both blood and tumor samples, TCR beta diversity was reported to be significantly higher in malignant tumors than in benign nodules.

The receptor library was made with PCR. Sequenced using an Illumina HiSeq 4000. High-throughput sequencing was used to profile the TCR beta-chain CDR3 region of each patient. The paper's processing steps were these. CDR3 differences across clinicopathological groups were used to build a classifier for discriminating distant-metastatic papillary thyroid cancer patients. The Shannon index was used to measure repertoire diversity, and the Morisita-Horn index was used to measure how similar tumor and blood repertoires were. The raw public data were reprocessed by TCRdb itself: fastp quality trimming at Q25, MiXCR clonotype calling, in-frame beta chains only. V and J calls and clone size were set by TCRdb, not the authors. The sample profile shows 20,000 to 25,000 clones; more than 15% of them were found once. Over 15% of the sample is taken by the ten largest. V drops 6 bases and J drops 2 bases, leaving 11 bases in between. Taken from the germline V gene, the CDR1 and CDR2 loops are MNHNS and SASEGT. The CDR3, cysteine through phenylalanine, is 13 amino acids long. The read is trimmed to its CDR3 DNA, 39 bases read in frame from base 1.

This clone is medium-sized (0.01 to 0.1%) in its sample. Its antigen remains undetermined. Per-nucleotide qualities are absent, and no much larger clonotype sits a single base away. No patient had received any treatment before thyroid surgery. Patient clinical samples collected from about 2011 to 2018 were retrospectively analysed using T-cell receptor beta sequencing. The sequence was obtained from a female donor with papillary thyroid cancer or a benign thyroid nodule (not recorded which). Some clones in this sample may be carry-over from other donors' samples. The sequencing input was blood. The rearrangement combines TRBV6-1 with TRBJ2-7, with no confidently assigned D gene. The CDR3 region has the sequence CASSPEETYEQYF. The bases are TGTGCCAGCAGCCCCGAGGAGACCTACGAGCAGTACTTC.